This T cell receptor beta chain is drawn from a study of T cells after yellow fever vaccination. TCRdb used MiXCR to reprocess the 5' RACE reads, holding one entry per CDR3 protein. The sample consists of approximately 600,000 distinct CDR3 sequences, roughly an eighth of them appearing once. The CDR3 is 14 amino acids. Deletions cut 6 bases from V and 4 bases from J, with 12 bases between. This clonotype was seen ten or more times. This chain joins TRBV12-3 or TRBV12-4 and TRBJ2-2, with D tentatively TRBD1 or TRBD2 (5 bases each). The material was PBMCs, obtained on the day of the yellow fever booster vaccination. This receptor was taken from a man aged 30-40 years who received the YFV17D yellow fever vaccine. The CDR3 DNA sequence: TGTGCCAGCAGCCAACAAGGGACCACCGGGGAGCTGTTTTTT. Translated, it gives CASSQQGTTGELFF.